This T cell receptor beta chain was sequenced during a study of tumor-infiltrating lymphocytes in primary liver carcinoma. The source material, about 20-30 mg of unsorted bulk tissue, was used to co-extract RNA and DNA. A note on this clonotype: Since a much larger clone is just one base distant, this may be a read error.

The input was approximately 500 ng total RNA; TCR beta cDNA was made from it with a constant-region primer. ARM-PCR, slightly modified, supplied the TCR beta libraries through three nested multiplex PCR rounds. TRBV1-TRBV30 forward primers and a C-beta reverse primer were used in the first two PCR rounds, which each ran for about 10 cycles. Each CDR3 protein gets one entry after TCRdb re-called the multiplex PCR reads with MiXCR. Found here are around 71,000 distinct CDR3 sequences, 71% of them singletons; the top ten hold approximately 13%. The CDR3 is 17 amino acids. The sequence was collected from an older woman with primary liver carcinoma and hepatitis B virus infection. The V and J genes are TRBV12-3 or TRBV12-4 and TRBJ2-3; TRBD1 is a possible D gene (7 bases). Sequences were obtained from liver tumor tissue from sampling region 4. Stated subset: tumor region T4, right-lateral pole. The CDR3, as DNA: TGTGCCAGCAGTTTGGGGGGTCGAGCCCGAAGGACAGGTACGCAGTATTTT. It yields the protein CASSLGGRARRTGTQYF.